The 25 T cell receptor beta chains below were found in one sample sequenced in a study of long-term antiretroviral therapy in people with HIV. Investigators performed immunoSEQ version v3.0 at survey level. Libraries were prepared by immunoSEQ multiplex PCR; TCRdb keeps only in-frame clonotypes and omits some of them. The table lists approximately 35,000 clones, over 85% of them singletons. The input for sequencing was unsorted PBMCs, taken around 5.4 years after starting antiretroviral therapy. The receptors stem from a woman aged 45-59 years with HIV.

The chain employs TRBV5-6 and TRBJ1-2; a possible D gene is TRBD1 (5 bases). This CDR3 region has 13 residues. V lost 4 bases, J lost 6 bases, and 13 bases lay in between. Germline V gene data show CDR1 as SGHDT and CDR2 as YYEEEE. The CDR3 loop is CASSPGPVDGYTF. CDR3 nucleotide sequence: TGTGCCAGCAGCCCGGGACCGGTTGATGGCTACACCTTC.

The V gene is TRBV6-6, the J gene TRBJ2-5; D may be TRBD2 (5 bases). Germline-derived CDR1 and CDR2 are MNHNY and SVGAGI (reference sequence). The CDR3 covers 14 residues. The ends were cut back, 5 bases at V and 2 bases at J, with 12 bases in the middle. CDR3 region: CASSNRGKQETQYF. The CDR3 DNA sequence: TGTGCCAGCAGTAACAGAGGGAAACAAGAGACCCAGTACTTC.

The V call is TRBV10-3, the J call TRBJ1-3; D gene ambiguous. The germline gives CDR1 ENHRY, CDR2 SYGVKD. V was pared by 0 bases and J by 2 bases, with 11 bases between. This CDR3 has 16 amino acids. The CDR3 sequence is CAISESLPRTGNTIYF. CDR3 nucleotide sequence: TGTGCCATCAGTGAGTCCCTGCCTCGTACTGGAAACACCATATATTTT.

The genes are TRBV27 and TRBJ2-1; D is possibly TRBD1 (6 bases). V lost 3 bases and J 0 bases, leaving 15 bases between the germline ends. Germline V gene lookup returns CDR1 MNHEY and CDR2 SMNVEV (reference sequence). The CDR3 length is 17 residues. CDR3 protein: CASSFDSVGGSYNEQFF. The DNA for the CDR3 is TGTGCCAGCAGTTTTGATTCGGTAGGGGGCTCCTACAATGAGCAGTTCTTC.

V gene TRBV19 combines with J gene TRBJ2-5; D remains ambiguous. Trimming shortened V by 4 bases and J by 2 bases, and 8 bases separated the two germline ends. Per germline, CDR1 LNHDA and CDR2 SQIVND (reference sequence). CDR3 length equals 13 residues. CDR3 DNA sequence: TGTGCCAGTAGTACAACAATTCAAGAGACCCAGTACTTC. Its protein is CASSTTIQETQYF.

The J gene is TRBJ2-2, the V gene TRBV29-1; D possibly corresponds to TRBD1 (6 bases). Looked up from germline, CDR1 is SQVTM and CDR2 is ANQGSEA. The CDR3 extends over 14 amino acids. The germline V and J ends were trimmed by 3 bases and 0 bases, with 8 bases remaining between them. The CDR3 bases are TGCAGCGTTGATTGGACAGCGAACACCGGGGAGCTGTTTTTT. The encoded protein is CSVDWTANTGELFF.

V usage is TRBV6-1 and J usage is TRBJ1-2; 9 nucleotides line up with TRBD1. J lost 3 bases, V lost 4 bases, and 6 bases had no gene match. This CDR3 spans 15 amino acids. CDR1 and CDR2 from the germline V gene are MNHNS and SASEGT. CDR3 sequence (DNA): TGTGCCAGCAGTGGTCCCGGGACAGGGCACTATGGCTACACCTTC. Translating gives CASSGPGTGHYGYTF.

The CDR3 here is CASSEGREINYGYTF. Here the CDR3 DNA reads TGTGCCAGCAGTGAGGGCAGGGAGATTAACTATGGCTACACCTTC. The rearrangement uses TRBV2 and TRBJ1-2; D is perhaps TRBD1 (5 bases). The CDR3 contains 15 residues. CDR1 and CDR2 from the germline V gene are SNHLY and FYNNEI. With 3 bases removed from V and 1 base from J, the gap between germline ends came to 12 bases.

CDR3 nucleotide sequence: TGTGCCAGTAGTATAGATCAGTCAGGACAGGGGCCGTCCTATGGCTACACCTTC. Translating it yields CASSIDQSGQGPSYGYTF. V is TRBV19 and J is TRBJ1-2; 9 bases line up with TRBD1. CDR1 is LNHDA and CDR2 is SQIVND in the germline V gene (reference sequence). CDR3 length: 18 amino acids. With 0 bases clipped from V and 4 bases from J, the junction kept 12 bases outside the gene matches. The full variable domain, its missing parts supplied by reference TRBV19 and TRBJ1-2, is DGGITQSPKYLFRKEGQNVTLSCEQNLNHDAMYWYRQDPGQGLRLIYYSQIVNDFQKGDIAEGYSVSREKKESFPLTVTSAQKNPTAFYLCASSIDQSGQGPSYGYTFGSGTRLTVV.

The rearrangement links TRBV21-1 to TRBJ1-1. TRBV21-1 is shown as a pseudogene. This CDR3 is 14 amino acids long. The CDR3 loop is CASSVNGGNTEAFF. The CDR3 nucleotides are TGTGCCAGCAGCGTGAACGGGGGGAACACTGAAGCTTTCTTT.

V gene TRBV5-1 combines with J gene TRBJ2-1, with D unresolved. Per the germline V gene, CDR1 is SGHRS and CDR2 is YFSETQ. V shed 1 base and J shed 10 bases, with 9 bases lying between them. The CDR3 is 12 residues long. CDR3 sequence: CASSLISGEQFF. For the CDR3, the DNA is TGCGCCAGCAGCTTGATTTCCGGGGAGCAGTTCTTC. Looking up the rest from reference TRBV5-1 and TRBJ2-1 gives the full variable domain: KAGVTQTPRYLIKTRGQQVTLSCSPISGHRSVSWYQQTPGQGLQFLFEYFSETQRNKGNFPGRFSGRQFSNSRSEMNVSTLELGDSALYLCASSLISGEQFFGPGTRLTVL.

The chain recombines TRBV30 with TRBJ1-6; D is unclear. The V end was cut by 1 base, the J end by 6 bases, with 7 bases between. CDR1 GTSNPN and CDR2 SVGIG come from the germline V gene (reference sequence). CDR3 length: 13 residues. The CDR3 reads CAWSGGSNSPLHF. Written as DNA, the CDR3 is TGTGCCTGGAGTGGGGGTAGTAATTCACCCCTCCACTTT.

The chain joins TRBV7-3 to TRBJ2-3; a possible D gene is TRBD2 (6 bases). Trimming left V 2 bases short and J 2 bases short, with 11 bases between. The CDR3 loop spans 15 amino acids. Germline V CDR1 and CDR2: SGHTA, FQGTGA. The CDR3 coding sequence is TGTGCCAGCAGCTTAGCGGGACGGAACACAGATACGCAGTATTTT. Translating it yields CASSLAGRNTDTQYF.

J is TRBJ2-7 and V is TRBV5-1; possibly TRBD1 for D (5 bases). The ends were cut back, 4 bases at V and 0 bases at J, with 5 bases in the middle. CDR3 length: 12 amino acids. CDR1 SGHRS and CDR2 YFSETQ come from the germline V gene. CDR3 sequence reads: CASSQGSYEQYF. CDR3 sequence (DNA): TGCGCCAGCAGCCAGGGCTCCTACGAGCAGTACTTC.

This clone was detected only a few times. The chain carries TRBV2 and TRBJ1-5, with 9 bases that match TRBD1. The CDR3 runs to 13 residues. V lost 4 bases to trimming and J lost 8 bases; unmatched junction nucleotides: 3. Germline V gives CDR1 SNHLY, CDR2 FYNNEI. DNA for the CDR3: TGTGCCAGCAGTGGACAGGGGGGTGAGCCCCAGCATTTT. It codes for CASSGQGGEPQHF.

The J gene is TRBJ1-6, the V gene TRBV2; tentative D call: TRBD1 (6 bases). This CDR3 contains 16 residues. Germline CDR1 reads SNHLY; CDR2 reads FYNNEI. V was shortened by 0 bases and J by 6 bases, with 12 bases between the two germline ends. CDR3 residues: CASSEALGGLNSPLHF. The CDR3 nucleotides read TGTGCCAGCAGTGAAGCCCTGGGGGGGCTTAATTCACCCCTCCACTTT.

The J gene is TRBJ2-7, the V gene TRBV7-9; TRBD2 agrees at 11 bases. This CDR3 region has 16 residues. The germline CDR1 and CDR2 sequences are SEHNR and FQNEAQ (reference sequence). The J segment lost 7 bases and the V segment lost 4 bases, leaving 12 bases of the junction unmatched. DNA of the CDR3: TGTGCCAGCAGCTCGCCTAGCGGGGGGAACTACGGGGAGCAGTACTTC. Residues: CASSSPSGGNYGEQYF.

The V call is TRBV18, the J call TRBJ2-5; D is unclear. Germline loops: CDR1 KGHSH, CDR2 LQKENI. The CDR3 loop spans 15 amino acids. Trimming shortened V by 2 bases and J by 2 bases, and 12 bases separated the two germline ends. The CDR3 coding sequence is TGTGCCAGCTCACCATGGGGAACAAAGCAAGAGACCCAGTACTTC. As protein: CASSPWGTKQETQYF.

The chain carries TRBV7-9 and TRBJ2-1, with D perhaps matching TRBD2 (5 bases). Germline CDR1 SEHNR, CDR2 FQNEAQ (reference sequence). V was cut by 5 bases and J by 2 bases, with 10 bases left in between. This CDR3 region has 14 residues. The CDR3, as DNA: TGTGCCAGCAGCCCTGATAGCGCCTACAATGAGCAGTTCTTC. Protein: CASSPDSAYNEQFF.

J is TRBJ1-1 and V is TRBV28; 9 bases map to TRBD1. V was pared by 4 bases and J by 4 bases, with 13 bases of the junction left unmatched. This CDR3 has 17 amino acids. Germline V gene data show CDR1 as MDHEN and CDR2 as SYDVKM. CDR3 region: CASSWTGAPYGATEAFF. CDR3 DNA: TGTGCCAGCAGTTGGACAGGGGCCCCCTATGGTGCCACTGAAGCTTTCTTT.

This chain connects TRBV19 to TRBJ1-6, with TRBD1 as a possible D gene (6 bases). This CDR3 has 18 residues. The germline CDR1 and CDR2 sequences are LNHDA and SQIVND (reference sequence). Trimming took 10 bases from V and 9 from J, leaving 31 bases between them. CDR3 nucleotide sequence: TGTGCCATATGCTTCAGGGGAGGTAGGTCCCTAGGTTCTTCACCCCTCCACTTT. The encoded protein is CAICFRGGRSLGSSPLHF.

This chain links TRBV4-3 with TRBJ2-3; 12 positions agree with TRBD2. With V trimmed by 1 base and J by 4 bases, 3 bases remained unmatched. The germline gives CDR1 LGHNA, CDR2 YSLEER. The CDR3 contains 16 residues. The chain's CDR3 is CASSQGASGGADTQYF. The DNA for the CDR3 is TGCGCCAGCAGCCAAGGGGCTAGCGGGGGGGCAGATACGCAGTATTTT.

This clone appeared a few times. The gene calls are TRBV6-5 and TRBJ1-2; D perhaps matches TRBD1 (5 bases). The germline V gene has CDR1 MNHEY and CDR2 SVGAGI. V lost 6 bases, J lost 4 bases, and 18 bases lay in between. This CDR3 has 15 amino acids. The CDR3 DNA follows: TGTGCCAGCAGCCTGGGACCTTTTGGGGCCTATGGCTACACCTTC. It is translated as CASSLGPFGAYGYTF.

CDR3 sequence reads: CASSEYSSRGNTGELFF. CDR3 DNA: TGTGCCAGCAGTGAATATAGTTCCAGGGGGAACACCGGGGAGCTGTTTTTT. The gene calls are TRBV25-1 and TRBJ2-2; perhaps TRBD1 as D (6 bases). CDR1 and CDR2 (germline): MGHDK, SYGVNS. The CDR3 is made up of 17 amino acids. V lost 0 bases to trimming and J lost 1 base, with 12 bases between them.

This clone has a handful of counts. V usage is TRBV11-3 and J usage is TRBJ2-3; perhaps TRBD2 as D (6 bases). CDR3 size: 11 residues. Germline assignment: CDR1 SGHNT and CDR2 YENEEA. The ends were cut back, 6 bases at V and 5 bases at J, with 6 bases in the middle. This CDR3 is CASRGGDTQYF. The CDR3 coding sequence is TGTGCCAGCAGGGGAGGAGATACGCAGTATTTT.